Listed below are T cell receptor beta chains from one sample, sequenced in a study of cytomegalovirus exposure and HLA in healthy donors. Method: immunoSEQ multiplex PCR; TCRdb's copy keeps in-frame clones and lacks some. This sample has some 180,000 clones, with under 9.5% found just once. The specimen sequenced was PBMCs. These receptor sequences come from a young woman in good health and CMV-seropositive. The conserved cysteine and the conserved F or W are not part of the CDR3 here. The D gene is left open where the match is weak.

>TRBV2|TRBD1|11|.
ARRQGGTYEQY
>TRBV5-6|TRBD1|11|TRBJ1-1
ASSLDRGTEAF
>TRBV10-2|TRBD2|11|TRBJ2-7
APETSGSTEQY
>TRBV30|TRBD2|14|TRBJ2-7
AWNPPGGKSSYEQY
>TRBV4-2|TRBD2|14|TRBJ2-3
ASSQGTSGRTDTQY
>TRBV7-6|.|14|TRBJ1-4
ASSLFGEGPNEKLF
>TRBV12-5|TRBD1|16|TRBJ1-5
ASGSLGPNRGAGQPQH
>TRBV28|TRBD1|11|TRBJ1-2
ASSMDRVSGYT
>TRBV5-6|TRBD1|16|TRBJ2-1
ASSFESRAGTGGDEQF
>TRBV4-1|TRBD2|14|TRBJ2-4
ASSHGLAEAKNIQY
>TRBV27|.|9|TRBJ2-7
ASSSRGEQY
>TRBV7-9|TRBD1|12|TRBJ2-1
ASSTQGANNEQF
>TRBV18|TRBD1|13|TRBJ1-2
ASSPSTGTGGGYT
>TRBV5-1|.|13|TRBJ1-2
ASSPFDSAGYGYT
>TRBV2|.|12|TRBJ2-2
ASSEESNTGELF
>TRBV5-1|TRBD2|14|TRBJ2-7
ASTRGGSGGRYEQY
>TRBV6-1|.|11|TRBJ2-7
ASSEANSFEQY
>TRBV7-3|TRBD1|11|TRBJ1-2
ASSQQGGDGYT
>TRBV14|TRBD1|13|TRBJ2-7
ASSLTRDRLKEQY
>TRBV6-5|.|10|TRBJ2-2
ATELGPGELF